The clone carrying this T cell receptor beta chain has a handful of counts. The antigen remains unidentified. The sample is drawn from a study of CD8+ T cells in alopecia areata. cDNA reverse transcribed from extracted RNA served as the sequencing template. Sequencing used immunoSEQ multiplex PCR; TCRdb keeps in-frame clones, though not all of them. The table includes around 35,000 clones, approximately 52% detected once. The CDR3 is 15 residues long. Germline V CDR1 and CDR2: MNHEY, SMNVEV (reference sequence). Trimming removed 0 bases at V and 4 bases at J, with 10 bases between. Points from the study as a whole: Scalp data also include sequences from resident alphabeta T cells of normal skin. Possibly because of HLA-related factors, TCR sharing was less clear across patients than in mice.

This TCR was sampled from a human donor with alopecia areata. The sequenced sample was NKG2D-high CD8+ T cells sorted from blood. The J gene is TRBJ1-3, the V gene TRBV27, with D tentatively TRBD1 (5 bases). The CDR3 DNA reads TGTGCCAGCAGTTTATCCCGCCAGGGAGGAAACACCATATATTTT. Protein: CASSLSRQGGNTIYF.